These 6 T cell receptor beta chains came from one sample sequenced in a study of T cells in Graves' hyperthyroidism and ophthalmopathy. RNA transcripts served as the template for amplifying TCR beta CDR3 regions. The study used the HTBI primer set for a first-round RT-PCR of the TCR CDR3. TCRdb itself ran the multiplex PCR reads through MiXCR, one entry per CDR3 protein. Here the sample spans approximately 330,000 distinct CDR3 sequences, about 20% being singletons. The sequencing input was blood. The receptors shown here come from a woman aged 45-65 years with Graves' hyperthyroidism.

This clonotype was picked up many times. This chain links TRBV7-6 with TRBJ1-1, with D possibly TRBD1 on 5 matching bases. The CDR3 is 13 residues long. Germline-derived CDR1 and CDR2 are SGHVS and FNYEAQ. With 6 bases removed from V and 7 bases from J, the gap between germline ends came to 15 bases. CDR3 residues: CASSLGPGFEAFF. In nucleotides, the CDR3 is TGTGCCAGCAGTCTGGGACCGGGGTTTGAAGCTTTCTTT.

This clonotype was seen once. The CDR3 loop reads CASGTGQANEKLFF. The CDR3 DNA sequence: TGTGCCAGCGGGACGGGACAGGCTAATGAAAAACTGTTTTTT. V is TRBV28 and J is TRBJ1-4; 8 nucleotides agree with TRBD1. Trimming removed 8 bases from V and 3 bases from J; junction bases left unmatched: 5. Germline-derived CDR1 and CDR2 are MDHEN and SYDVKM. The CDR3 is 14 residues long. The whole variable domain, filled in from reference TRBV28 and TRBJ1-4, reads DVKVTQSSRYLVKRTGEKVFLECVQDMDHENMFWYRQDPGLGLRLIYFSYDVKMKEKGDIPEGYSVSREKKERFSLILESASTNQTSMYLCASGTGQANEKLFFGSGTQLSVL.

This chain joins TRBV5-1 and TRBJ1-1; 8 bases match TRBD1. J lost 1 base, V lost 4 bases, and 3 bases had no gene match. This CDR3 has 14 amino acids. Looked up from germline, CDR1 is SGHRS and CDR2 is YFSETQ. The CDR3 region has the DNA TGCGCCAGCAGCGTGACAGGGGCGAACACTGAAGCTTTCTTT. Its protein product is CASSVTGANTEAFF.

This clonotype was recorded many times. J is TRBJ2-3 and V is TRBV5-1, with a possible D match to TRBD2 (5 bases). The germline V gene encodes CDR1 SGHRS and CDR2 YFSETQ. Trimming removed 0 bases at V and 1 base at J, with 6 bases between. The CDR3 covers 14 residues. CDR3 protein: CASSLGAGTDTQYF. CDR3 DNA sequence: TGCGCCAGCAGCTTGGGAGCGGGCACAGATACGCAGTATTTT.

This clonotype was observed at least ten times. The J gene is TRBJ2-1, the V gene TRBV6-2 or TRBV6-3; D is perhaps TRBD2 (5 bases). CDR3 length: 15 residues. Germline assignment: CDR1 MNHEY and CDR2 SVGEGT. Trimming removed 7 bases at V and 2 bases at J, with 15 bases between. The CDR3 coding sequence is TGTGCCAGCACCCCCGGGATACTGCCCTACAATGAGCAGTTCTTC. This sequence encodes CASTPGILPYNEQFF.

In its sample, this clonotype was seen a few times. The chain's CDR3 is CASRTMSGQGKLRPPPHYGYTF. In DNA, the CDR3 is TGTGCCAGCAGGACGATGTCGGGACAAGGAAAGTTGCGGCCACCGCCCCACTATGGCTACACCTTC. The chain joins TRBV6-1 to TRBJ1-2; possibly TRBD1 for D (6 bases). With 6 bases removed from V and 3 bases from J, the gap between germline ends came to 38 bases. The germline CDR1 and CDR2 sequences are MNHNS and SASEGT. The CDR3 sequence is 22 residues long.